The sequence of this TCR beta chain was determined in a study of blood T cell repertoires in COVID-19 (TCRdb year 2020). Broadly, across the study: Samples from collaborators originated in the United States, Italy and Spain and spanned both the acute and convalescent phases of COVID-19. The prospective study material was composed of cDNA or gDNA derived from T cells, B-cell-depleted T cells, or PBMCs. Deeply sampled blood TCRbeta repertoires from subjects exposed to, actively infected with, or recovered from COVID-19 were included in the dataset. A freely available public database, intended as a resource for researchers studying the immune response to SARS-CoV-2, is where the repertoires were released. Samples came from the ongoing ImmuneRACE study (first 160 participants) plus 1,254 subjects from 6 global collaborators. HLA class I and class II types, where available, came from metadata supplied by the sample provider rather than from assay-based typing. Sample metadata almost always included a de-identified subject ID, COVID-19 status, age in years and sex.

The germline V gene encodes CDR1 SEHNR and CDR2 FQNEAQ (reference sequence). There are 16 amino acids in the CDR3, from cysteine to phenylalanine inclusive. Just CDR3 DNA is preserved here, 48 bases in frame from base 1. Compared with germline, V lacks 5 bases and J lacks 3 bases; bases without a gene match: 9. What the authors observed across the whole study: The quantity of clinical and demographic metadata differed by source and by participant and was supplied without curation.

The immunoSEQ Assay, a bias-controlled multiplex PCR, was used to amplify TCRbeta CDR3 regions from genomic DNA. The study's processing was this. Within the assay, amplification of reference gene primers was used to estimate how many nucleated cells each sample contained. Sequence reads were collapsed and filtered to measure the absolute abundance of every unique TCRbeta CDR3 rearrangement. Productive Simpson clonality was computed per sample as the square root of Simpson's diversity index over productive rearrangements. As stored in TCRdb, this immuneACCESS dataset retains in-frame rearrangements with V and J assigned. A fraction of the clones does not appear; measured against another copy, unresolved V genes explain less than half of the discrepancy, and the remainder lacks a known reason. Clone size and the V and J calls come from that table; the DNA yielded D and trimming. The sample table records 150,000 to 200,000 clones; roughly 91% of these occur just once. The ten largest clones take up approximately 4.5% of the sample.

The collaborating institutions used their own protocols to collect whole blood in K2EDTA tubes. Collaborator samples were shipped for TCRbeta analysis as frozen whole blood, isolated PBMCs, or DNA extracted from either sample type. This clone has a handful of counts. The antigen it recognizes is unknown. No qualities accompany the bases; no much larger clone lies one base away. The sequenced sample was peripheral blood. The chain was built from TRBV7-9 and TRBJ2-2; 7 bases in between match TRBD1. The TCR originated in a human donor in a cohort sampled during active COVID-19. The sequenced DNA: TGTGCCAGCAGCCCAGTCCGGGACAGAGACACCGGGGAGCTGTTTTTT. This is translated as CASSPVRDRDTGELFF.